The TCR beta chain under discussion was sequenced for a study of blood T cell repertoires in COVID-19. Study context: Whether acute or convalescent, the COVID-19 samples came from the United States, Italy and Spain. The cDNA or gDNA used as material had been derived from T cells, B-cell-depleted T cells, or PBMCs.

V dropped 2 bases and J dropped 6; count of bases not matched to a gene: 10. This CDR3 has 16 residues. The germline V gene encodes CDR1 SEHNR and CDR2 FQNEAQ (reference sequence). In the original workflow: Nucleated cell counts were estimated from reference gene primer amplification. Libraries were prepared by immunoSEQ multiplex PCR; TCRdb keeps only in-frame clonotypes and omits some of them. D and trimming come from the DNA, and the V and J calls and clone size come from that table. The data contain some 220,000 clones, around 80% of them singletons. The V gene is TRBV7-9, the J gene TRBJ1-2, with TRBD1 matching 9 bases. The sequence came from a woman of 80 years or more with active or convalescent COVID-19. The material sequenced was peripheral blood. The CDR3 here is CASSLWGGQGRDGYTF. The CDR3, as DNA: TGTGCCAGCAGCTTATGGGGGGGACAGGGAAGAGATGGCTACACCTTC.